The text below deals with one TCR beta chain. The antigen is undetermined. TCRdb's copy holds only in-frame clones and misses some; the assay was immunoSEQ multiplex PCR. Of roughly 120,000 clones in the sample, 88% are singletons; the top ten hold 18%. This entry is derived from a study of T cell responses to AZD1222 COVID-19 vaccine. The CDR3 runs to 13 residues. Germline CDR1 reads SEHNR; CDR2 reads FQNEAQ (reference sequence). V was shortened by 8 bases and J by 6 bases, with 15 bases between the two germline ends. Study results and limitations: Seropositive AZD1222 recipients at baseline numbered only 5 or 6. Receipt of two AZD1222 doses was followed by a rise in Spike-specific TCR breadth and depth.

The chain is built from TRBV7-9 and TRBJ2-3; no reliable D call. The TCR comes from an adult in good health. Specimen: peripheral blood, collected on day 0 of MenACWY control vaccination. Here the CDR3 reads CASAQGWKDTQYF. CDR3 coding DNA: TGTGCCAGCGCTCAAGGGTGGAAGGATACGCAGTATTTT.